The 28 T cell receptor beta chains below were found in one sample sequenced in a study of T cells in Graves' hyperthyroidism and ophthalmopathy. Amplification of TCR beta CDR3 regions used RNA as the template. With the HTBI primer set, the TCR CDR3 went through a first round of RT-PCR. Each CDR3 protein gets one entry after TCRdb re-called the multiplex PCR reads with MiXCR. This table holds around 300,000 distinct CDR3 sequences, roughly 13% found once. The material sequenced was blood. Source of these receptors: a woman aged 40 to 50 with Graves' hyperthyroidism.

This clonotype was detected a few times. One base away lies a much larger clone, so this may be a sequencing read error. The chain is built from TRBV20-1 and TRBJ2-1; 7 bases line up with TRBD2. The DNA matches TRBJ2-7 better at its end, which makes the J call doubtful. CDR1 and CDR2 (germline): DFQATT, SNEGSKA (reference sequence). The CDR3 consists of 14 residues. The CDR3 bases are TGCAGTGCTTTAAGCGGGATCTCCTACAATGAGCAGTACTTC. It encodes CSALSGISYNEQYF.

This clonotype has at least ten counts. The rearrangement joins TRBV20-1 to TRBJ1-1; no firm D call. Germline CDR1 DFQATT, CDR2 SNEGSKA (reference sequence). The germline V and J ends were trimmed by 0 bases and 7 bases, with 9 bases remaining between them. CDR3 length equals 12 residues. CDR3 sequence: CSARDLGIEAFF. The CDR3 DNA reads as TGCAGTGCTAGAGATCTTGGGATTGAAGCTTTCTTT.

This clonotype turned up a few times. The V and J genes are TRBV30 and TRBJ2-2, with TRBD2 matching 12 bases. CDR3 length: 15 amino acids. Trimming took 4 bases from V and 5 from J; bases not matched to a gene: 5. Germline CDR1 reads GTSNPN; CDR2 reads SVGIG (reference sequence). DNA for the CDR3: TGTGCCTGGAACGAAGGACTAGCGGGAACCGGGGAGCTGTTTTTT. This translates into CAWNEGLAGTGELFF.

The J gene is TRBJ2-7, the V gene TRBV27, with TRBD1 matching 7 bases. This CDR3 spans 16 amino acids. The junction had 16 bases not matched to a gene; V was cut back by 5 bases and J by 6 bases. Germline values: CDR1 MNHEY, CDR2 SMNVEV (reference sequence). The chain's CDR3 is CASSPRGKTGEREQYF. DNA for the CDR3: TGTGCCAGCAGTCCTCGCGGCAAAACAGGGGAGCGCGAGCAGTACTTC.

The chain recombines TRBV11-3 with TRBJ1-1; D possibly corresponds to TRBD1 (5 bases). The CDR3 extends over 13 amino acids. Trimming removed 2 bases at V and 7 bases at J, with 11 bases between. Looked up from germline, CDR1 is SGHNT and CDR2 is YENEEA. The CDR3 spells CASSLTQGYEAFF. As DNA, the CDR3 is TGTGCCAGCAGCTTAACTCAGGGATATGAAGCTTTCTTT.

At least ten counts were recorded for this clonotype. The chain has TRBV12-3 or TRBV12-4 and TRBJ2-1; no clear D gene. The V gene lost 6 bases and the J gene lost 0 bases, with 12 bases spanning the gap. The CDR3 runs to 15 residues. The CDR3 bases are TGTGCCAGCAGCCCTAGAGCAATCTCCTACAATGAGCAGTTCTTC. As protein: CASSPRAISYNEQFF.

This clonotype showed up many times. The rearrangement links TRBV12-3 or TRBV12-4 to TRBJ2-1; D call uncertain. V shed 5 bases and J shed 10 bases, with 15 bases lying between them. The CDR3 extends over 13 amino acids. CDR3 nucleotide sequence: TGTGCCAGCAGTCCAAGGGCCTCGGGCGAGCAGTTCTTC. This gives the protein CASSPRASGEQFF.

This clonotype was recorded many times. The rearrangement joins TRBV7-9 to TRBJ2-7; D ambiguous. Trimming pared 3 bases from V and 7 bases from J, leaving 7 bases between. CDR1 is SEHNR, CDR2 FQNEAQ, per germline (reference sequence). This CDR3 spans 11 amino acids. The CDR3 sequence is CASSFDREQYF. The CDR3, as DNA: TGTGCCAGCAGCTTCGACCGAGAGCAGTACTTC.

This clonotype turned up a few times. The V call is TRBV3-1, the J call TRBJ2-3; TRBD2 is a possible D gene (6 bases). The V gene's germline CDR1 is LGHDT and CDR2 YNNKEL (reference sequence). V was cut by 8 bases and J by 4 bases, with 10 bases left in between. This CDR3 region has 12 residues. The DNA for the CDR3 is TGTGCCAGCCGCGGGGAGGCAGATACGCAGTATTTT. Translating gives CASRGEADTQYF.

This clonotype occurred many times. This sequence joins TRBV27 and TRBJ2-7; D tentatively fits TRBD1 or TRBD2 (5 bases each). V lost 3 bases, J lost 2 bases, and 14 bases lay in between. The CDR3 is 15 amino acids. CDR1 is MNHEY and CDR2 is SMNVEV in the germline V gene (reference sequence). In DNA, the CDR3 is TGTGCCAGCAGTTTTACCTCGCAGGGAGCCTACGAGCAGTACTTC. Encoded protein: CASSFTSQGAYEQYF.

The chain recombines TRBV3-1 with TRBJ1-1; a possible D gene is TRBD1 (5 bases). The CDR3 is 17 amino acids. Deletions cut 3 bases from V and 0 bases from J, with 17 bases between. Germline loops: CDR1 LGHDT, CDR2 YNNKEL (reference sequence). Written as DNA, the CDR3 is TGTGCCAGCAGCCATCCGATTAGCAGGGAAGTGAACACTGAAGCTTTCTTT. Translating gives CASSHPISREVNTEAFF.

The rearrangement links TRBV7-2 to TRBJ2-2; D perhaps matches TRBD1 (5 bases). V lost 3 bases, J lost 5 bases, and 16 bases lay in between. Germline V CDR1 and CDR2: SGHTA, FQGNSA. The CDR3 runs 16 residues. The CDR3 bases are TGTGCCAGCAGCTTTTTAAATTTGGGGCTAACCGGGGAGCTGTTTTTT. This encodes CASSFLNLGLTGELFF.

Comments on this clonotype: A read error is possible here, since a much larger clone lies one base away. This chain joins TRBV19 and TRBJ1-5, with D uncertain. CDR3 length: 14 residues. The germline gives CDR1 LNHDA, CDR2 SQIVND (reference sequence). Trimming took 6 bases from V and 3 from J, leaving 12 bases between them. This chain's CDR3 is CASRLNSDNQPQHF. The CDR3 region has the DNA TGTGCCAGTAGGCTTAACTCGGACAATCAGCCCCAGCATTTT.

Many counts were recorded for this clonotype. CDR3 in amino acids: CASSLDVGAREKLFF. CDR3 coding DNA: TGTGCCAGCAGCTTAGATGTGGGGGCACGTGAAAAACTGTTTTTT. The chain carries TRBV7-8 and TRBJ1-4, with D tentatively TRBD1 (6 bases). V was cut by 1 base and J by 7 bases, with 13 bases left in between. Germline V lookup: CDR1 SGHVS, CDR2 FQNEAQ. This CDR3 contains 15 residues.

Ten or more counts support this clonotype. The chain links TRBV20-1 to TRBJ2-7, with 8 bases fitting TRBD2. V lost 1 base, J lost 3 bases, and 2 bases stayed unmatched. The CDR3 spans 13 residues. CDR1 DFQATT and CDR2 SNEGSKA come from the germline V gene (reference sequence). This CDR3 is CSARATSDYEQYF. In nucleotides, the CDR3 is TGCAGTGCTAGAGCGACTAGCGACTACGAGCAGTACTTC.

At least ten counts were recorded for this clonotype. V and J are TRBV3-1 and TRBJ1-4, with D possibly TRBD1 on 5 matching bases. The V gene's germline CDR1 is LGHDT and CDR2 YNNKEL (reference sequence). V dropped 2 bases and J dropped 8 bases, with 12 bases sitting between them. The CDR3 consists of 14 residues. CDR3 loop: CASSQRTIEEKLFF. For the CDR3, the DNA is TGTGCCAGCAGCCAACGGACAATCGAGGAAAAACTGTTTTTT.

A remark on this clonotype: This may be a read error, as it is one base from a much larger clone. Here the CDR3 omits its conserved ending phenylalanine or tryptophan, so a read error is the likely source. The CDR3 sequence is CASSSTNEQFL. In DNA form, the CDR3 reads TGTGCCAGCAGCTCAACCAATGAGCAGTTCCTC. This chain links TRBV7-9 with TRBJ2-1, with D hard to call. In germline, CDR1 is SEHNR, CDR2 FQNEAQ (reference sequence). V shed 4 bases and J shed 6 bases, with 4 bases lying between them. This CDR3 is 11 amino acids long.

This clonotype came up a few times. The rearrangement links TRBV5-4 to TRBJ2-5; 15 nucleotides align to TRBD2. Trimming cost V 0 bases and J 7 bases; bases outside gene matches: 10. Germline V CDR1 and CDR2: SGHNT, YYREEE (reference sequence). CDR3 length equals 18 residues. The CDR3 bases are TGTGCCAGCAGCTTGGGGACTAGCGGGAGGGCCGGTCATGGGACCCAGTACTTC. Its protein is CASSLGTSGRAGHGTQYF.

The chain joins TRBV6-1 to TRBJ1-2, with 9 bases matching TRBD1. The CDR3 consists of 12 residues. Germline CDR1 MNHNS, CDR2 SASEGT. The V and J ends lost 11 bases and 8 bases, in that order; junction bases with no gene match: 9. The CDR3 DNA reads TGTGCCCTTACCCGGGACAGGGTCGGCTACACCTTC. This gives the protein CALTRDRVGYTF.

This clonotype was found a few times. The rearrangement joins TRBV6-2 or TRBV6-3 to TRBJ1-1; the match to TRBD1 covers 7 bases. The junction had 8 bases not matched to a gene; V was cut back by 5 bases and J by 2 bases. The CDR3 is 15 residues long. Germline V gives CDR1 MNHEY, CDR2 SVGEGT. The CDR3 sequence is CASSRQGGLNTEAFF. DNA of the CDR3: TGTGCCAGCAGTCGACAGGGTGGGTTAAACACTGAAGCTTTCTTT.

This clonotype occurred many times. This chain uses TRBV15 with TRBJ2-3; D remains unclear. Per germline, CDR1 LNHNV and CDR2 YYDKDF (reference sequence). V was trimmed by 0 bases and J by 0 bases, leaving 7 bases between them. This CDR3 is 15 amino acids long. This CDR3 is CATSREGKSTDTQYF. The CDR3 DNA reads TGTGCCACCAGCAGAGAAGGGAAGAGCACAGATACGCAGTATTTT. Using reference TRBV15 and TRBJ2-3 for the parts outside the CDR3, the full variable domain is DAMVIQNPRYQVTQFGKPVTLSCSQTLNHNVMYWYQQKSSQAPKLLFHYYDKDFNNEADTPDNFQSRRPNTSFCFLDIRSPGLGDTAMYLCATSREGKSTDTQYFGPGTRLTVL.

This clonotype came up many times. V usage is TRBV6-1 and J usage is TRBJ1-1; a weak D match, TRBD1 (5 bases). V was pared by 5 bases and J by 5 bases, with 18 bases between. CDR1 and CDR2 (germline): MNHNS, SASEGT. This CDR3 region has 15 residues. The CDR3 is CASSLQGPAGTEAFF. CDR3 DNA sequence: TGTGCCAGCAGTCTCCAGGGTCCTGCAGGGACTGAAGCTTTCTTT.

This clonotype was counted at least ten times. The rearrangement uses TRBV10-3 and TRBJ1-2, with 8 bases fitting TRBD1. In germline, CDR1 is ENHRY, CDR2 SYGVKD. The junction had 6 bases not matched to a gene; V was cut back by 11 bases and J by 4 bases. The CDR3 covers 12 residues. CDR3 in DNA: TGTGCCTCCCACAGGGGGACCTATGGCTACACCTTC. This sequence encodes CASHRGTYGYTF.

This clonotype was found many times. This CDR3 is CASSPRSSRSNSPLHF. The CDR3 bases are TGTGCCAGCAGCCCCCGGTCGTCAAGGTCGAATTCACCCCTCCACTTT. The chain employs TRBV3-1 and TRBJ1-6; D gene unclear. The CDR3 is 16 residues long. The germline gives CDR1 LGHDT, CDR2 YNNKEL (reference sequence). Trimming cost V 4 bases and J 7 bases, with 17 bases left between them.

This clonotype showed up many times. The chain links TRBV4-1 to TRBJ1-1, with TRBD1 as a possible D gene (6 bases). The CDR3 spans 16 residues. Germline lookup yields CDR1 MGHRA and CDR2 YSYEKL. The V and J ends lost 4 bases and 2 bases respectively, with 17 bases between them. CDR3 coding DNA: TGCGCCAGCAGCCCGACTGTACAGGGTCGAAACACTGAAGCTTTCTTT. Translated, it gives CASSPTVQGRNTEAFF.

This clonotype was found many times. This rearrangement joins TRBV20-1 to TRBJ2-3, with 7 bases fitting TRBD1. CDR1 DFQATT and CDR2 SNEGSKA come from the germline V gene (reference sequence). V lost 0 bases to trimming and J lost 1 base; unmatched junction nucleotides: 7. The CDR3 consists of 16 residues. CDR3 coding DNA: TGCAGTGCTAGAGATCAGGGACAGTACCGCACAGATACGCAGTATTTT. The encoded protein is CSARDQGQYRTDTQYF.

The chain recombines TRBV6-1 with TRBJ2-5, with 7 nucleotides matching TRBD2. J gave up 6 bases and V 2 bases, and 18 bases lay outside the gene matches. CDR1 and CDR2 from the germline V gene are MNHNS and SASEGT. The length of the CDR3 is 18 residues. CDR3 loop: CASSERGRADGIRQTQYF. CDR3 DNA sequence: TGTGCCAGCAGTGAAAGAGGGAGGGCCGATGGTATACGACAGACCCAGTACTTC.

This clonotype was seen at least ten times. This rearrangement joins TRBV6-1 to TRBJ2-3, with 14 bases lining up with TRBD2. The CDR3 sequence is 14 residues long. Looked up from germline, CDR1 is MNHNS and CDR2 is SASEGT. V shed 6 bases, J shed 9 bases, and the junction held 5 bases outside the gene matches. For the CDR3, the DNA is TGTGCCAGCAGGGGGACTAGCGGGAGTGGGACGCAGTATTTT. It yields the protein CASRGTSGSGTQYF.